This is a list of T cell receptor beta chains from one sample in a study of shared T cell receptors in the human thymus. Only in-frame clones appear in the TCRdb table, and some are missing; sequencing was by immunoSEQ multiplex PCR. The sample yields 650,000 to 950,000 clones, 80% to 90% seen once. These sequences were also reported in another study, on human thymus T cells.

The sample comprised thymocytes. The receptors originated from a girl less than two years old with a congenital heart defect. Both conserved end residues are part of each CDR3. The order of the fields is J gene, V gene, D gene, clone size, CDR3 protein, CDR3 DNA. The D gene is left open where the match is weak. Clone size is stated in some rows and not others, as once, few, many or a class when expanded.

TRBJ2-5 TRBV6-6 TRBD1 NA CASSSDRGPGGETQYF TGTGCCAGCAGTTCTGACAGGGGGCCGGGTGGGGAGACCCAGTACTTC
TRBJ2-6 TRBV6-5 NA NA CASSYFTGSGANVLTF TGTGCCAGCAGTTACTTCACAGGGTCTGGGGCCAACGTCCTGACTTTC
TRBJ1-5 TRBV2 TRBD1 few CATTQGARVDQPQHF TGTGCCACCACACAGGGGGCGCGTGTAGATCAGCCCCAGCATTTT
TRBJ1-2 TRBV2 TRBD1 NA CASSPDRGLNGYTF TGTGCCAGCAGCCCGGACAGGGGGCTTAATGGCTACACCTTC
TRBJ2-7 TRBV12-5 TRBD2 NA CASGLGRRGADVDYEQYF TGTGCTAGTGGTTTGGGACGGCGGGGGGCCGACGTCGATTACGAGCAGTACTTC
TRBJ2-1 TRBV13 TRBD1 NA CASSPELTGMNEQFF TGTGCCAGCAGCCCGGAACTGACAGGGATGAATGAGCAGTTCTTC
TRBJ1-1 TRBV19 TRBD1 NA CASSDRGQNTEAFF TGTGCCAGTAGTGACAGGGGACAGAACACTGAAGCTTTCTTT
TRBJ1-1 TRBV21-1 NA once CASSKTAEAFF TGTGCCAGCAGCAAGACAGCTGAAGCTTTCTTT
TRBJ2-7 TRBV7-9 TRBD1 once CASSLQGTASGEQYF TGTGCCAGCAGCTTACAGGGGACAGCCAGCGGCGAGCAGTACTTC
TRBJ2-5 TRBV5-4 NA NA CASSLAPGGQYF TGTGCCAGCAGCTTGGCGCCCGGGGGCCAGTACTTC
TRBJ2-3 TRBV6-5 NA NA CASSYSDSYTDTQYF TGTGCCAGCAGTTACTCGGACAGCTACACAGATACGCAGTATTTT
TRBJ1-5 TRBV7-9 TRBD1 once CASSDRDHQPQHF TGTGCCAGCAGCGACAGGGACCATCAGCCCCAGCATTTT
TRBJ2-5 TRBV10-1 TRBD1 NA CASSETLLGQGFETQYF TGCGCCAGCAGTGAGACCCTTCTAGGACAGGGCTTCGAGACCCAGTACTTC
TRBJ1-1 TRBV4-3 NA NA CASSRTGSTEAFF TGCGCCAGCAGCCGAACAGGGTCCACTGAAGCTTTCTTT
TRBJ2-1 TRBV7-6 NA NA CASSFVPGLKYNEQFF TGTGCCAGCAGCTTCGTCCCGGGACTTAAGTACAATGAGCAGTTCTTC
TRBJ2-6 TRBV14 TRBD1 NA CASSHRQGSGANVLTF TGTGCCAGCAGCCACAGACAGGGCTCTGGGGCCAACGTCCTGACTTTC
TRBJ2-7 TRBV11-2 NA NA CASSNRGISYEQYF TGTGCCAGCAGTAACCGAGGGATTTCCTACGAGCAGTACTTC
TRBJ2-5 TRBV5-1 TRBD1 NA CASSTRTGRWGETQYF TGCGCCAGCAGCACTAGGACAGGGAGGTGGGGAGAGACCCAGTACTTC
TRBJ1-2 TRBV30 TRBD1 few CAWSGDRVYGYTF TGTGCCTGGAGTGGGGACAGGGTGTATGGCTACACCTTC
TRBJ2-7 TRBV21-1 NA NA CASSLHGGRGGFEQYF TGTGCCAGCAGCCTCCACGGGGGGAGGGGAGGGTTCGAGCAGTACTTC
TRBJ2-1 TRBV4-1 NA few CASSQDGSNEQFF TGCGCCAGCAGCCAAGACGGTTCCAATGAGCAGTTCTTC
TRBJ2-2 TRBV4-3 TRBD2 NA CASSQDQRGGGAGELFF TGCGCCAGCAGCCAAGATCAACGGGGGGGCGGGGCCGGGGAGCTGTTTTTT
TRBJ2-7 TRBV9 NA NA CASSVGVRDRIYEQYF TGTGCCAGCAGCGTAGGGGTCCGTGACAGAATTTACGAGCAGTACTTC
TRBJ2-1 TRBV5-5 NA NA CASQRTEDNEQFF TGTGCCAGTCAACGGACAGAGGACAATGAGCAGTTCTTC
TRBJ1-2 TRBV28 NA NA CASHISNYGYTF TGTGCCAGTCACATATCTAACTATGGCTACACCTTC
TRBJ2-1 TRBV4-1 TRBD2 NA CASSYEGLAGGSSYNEQFF TGCGCCAGCAGCTATGAGGGACTAGCGGGGGGTAGCTCCTACAATGAGCAGTTCTTC
TRBJ2-6 TRBV19 NA NA CASSIRLAGSSGANVLTF TGTGCCAGTAGTATAAGGCTAGCTGGGAGCTCTGGGGCCAACGTCCTGACTTTC
TRBJ2-1 TRBV19 TRBD1 NA CASSIRGGPMSSYNEQFF TGTGCCAGTAGTATTAGAGGGGGCCCGATGAGCTCCTACAATGAGCAGTTCTTC
TRBJ2-7 TRBV25-1 TRBD2 NA CASSEFTSGDYEQYF TGTGCCAGCAGTGAATTCACTAGCGGGGATTACGAGCAGTACTTC
TRBJ2-5 TRBV14 TRBD2 NA CASSQITSGGPGETQYF TGTGCCAGCAGCCAGATCACTAGCGGGGGGCCGGGAGAGACCCAGTACTTC